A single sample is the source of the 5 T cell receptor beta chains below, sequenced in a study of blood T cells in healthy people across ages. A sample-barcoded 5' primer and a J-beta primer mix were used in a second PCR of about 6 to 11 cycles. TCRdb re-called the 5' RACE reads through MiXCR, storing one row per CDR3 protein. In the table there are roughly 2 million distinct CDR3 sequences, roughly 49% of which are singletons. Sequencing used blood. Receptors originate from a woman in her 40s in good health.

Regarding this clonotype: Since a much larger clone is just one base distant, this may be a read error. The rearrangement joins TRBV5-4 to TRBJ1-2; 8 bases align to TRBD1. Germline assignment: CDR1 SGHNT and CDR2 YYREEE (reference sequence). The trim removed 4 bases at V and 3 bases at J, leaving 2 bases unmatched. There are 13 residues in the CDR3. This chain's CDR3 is CASSQGQDYGYTF. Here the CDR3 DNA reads TGTGCCAGCAGCCAGGGACAGGACTATGGCTACACCTTC.

The CDR3 protein is CASSLILLANNEQFF. The CDR3 nucleotides read TGTGCCAGCAGCTTAATATTACTAGCGAACAATGAGCAGTTCTTC. This chain uses TRBV7-9 with TRBJ2-1; 7 nucleotides match TRBD2. V shed 2 bases and J 5 bases; nucleotides not matched to a gene: 6. The CDR3 consists of 15 residues. Germline V gives CDR1 SEHNR, CDR2 FQNEAQ (reference sequence).

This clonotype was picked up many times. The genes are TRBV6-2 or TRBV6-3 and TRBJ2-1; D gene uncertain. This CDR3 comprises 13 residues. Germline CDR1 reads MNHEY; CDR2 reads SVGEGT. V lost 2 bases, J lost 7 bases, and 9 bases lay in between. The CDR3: CASSYLGPNEQFF. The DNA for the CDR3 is TGTGCCAGCAGTTACCTCGGACCGAATGAGCAGTTCTTC.

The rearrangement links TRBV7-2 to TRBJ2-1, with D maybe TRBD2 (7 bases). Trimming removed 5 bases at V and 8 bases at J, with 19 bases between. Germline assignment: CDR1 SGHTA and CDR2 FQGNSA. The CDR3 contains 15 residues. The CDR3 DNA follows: TGTGCCAGCAGCCCTGAGGGGGGGGGGCCCTATGAGCAGTTCTTC. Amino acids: CASSPEGGGPYEQFF.

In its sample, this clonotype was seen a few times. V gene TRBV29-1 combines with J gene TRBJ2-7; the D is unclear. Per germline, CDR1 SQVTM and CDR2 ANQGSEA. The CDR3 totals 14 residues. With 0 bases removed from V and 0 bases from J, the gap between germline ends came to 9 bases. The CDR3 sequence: CSVEDQTSSYEQYF. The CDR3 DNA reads TGCAGCGTTGAAGACCAGACGAGCTCCTACGAGCAGTACTTC.